The TCR beta chain under discussion was sequenced for a study of cytomegalovirus exposure and HLA in healthy donors. Whole-study context: Later analysis reported that the roughly 110 validation repertoires shared the platform of the approximately 690 first-cohort repertoires.

The CDR3 has 15 residues. The germline gives CDR1 SGHTA, CDR2 FQGNSA. The V gene lost 4 bases and the J gene lost 1 base, with 13 bases spanning the gap. This clone was detected a few times. The method was immunoSEQ multiplex PCR; TCRdb's version includes in-frame clones alone and lacks a portion of them. The data show 150,000 to 200,000 clones, about 90% seen once. Source material: PBMCs. The sequence was collected from a woman aged 25 to 45 in good health and CMV-seronegative. The J gene is TRBJ1-2, the V gene TRBV7-2; D call uncertain. The CDR3 protein is CASSSGRAVNYGYTF. CDR3 nucleotide sequence: TGTGCCAGCAGCTCAGGCCGCGCAGTTAACTATGGCTACACCTTC.